The clone carrying this TCR beta chain was seen a few times. What it recognizes is unknown. Individual cDNA molecules (in the library) carried attached unique molecular identifiers. One entry per CDR3 protein, called by TCRdb with MiXCR from the RACE reads. The data show under 75,000 distinct CDR3 sequences, 7.5% to 9.5% seen once. Time point indicated: patch test 2, 6 weeks after DPC sensitization. Regarding treatment: therapeutic diphenylcyclopropenone sensitization with weekly scalp DPC. This specimen comes from a study of human T cells and chemical hapten exposure. Study background: 2% DPC applied to a 2 cm by 2 cm arm area sensitized donors. The study lasted approximately 26 weeks, and patients were dosed weekly with diphenylcyclopropenone on the scalp throughout. Study results and limitations: Expanded TCRs created a significantly greater count of big CDR3 similarity clusters than controls did.

Germline V lookup: CDR1 LGHNT, CDR2 FRNRAP. V lost 1 base, J lost 3 bases, and 15 bases lay in between. This CDR3 comprises 16 residues. The genes are TRBV12-5 and TRBJ1-2; D perhaps matches TRBD1 (5 bases). This receptor was obtained from a woman aged 45-65 years with alopecia areata. Some clones in this sample may be carry-over from other donors' samples. The sample here was whole blood, taken in connection with sensitization to the hapten diphenylcyclopropenone (DPC). The CDR3 DNA reads TGTGCTAGTGGTTTGGGCCTTACAGGAGTGGACTATGGCTACACCTTC. Its translation: CASGLGLTGVDYGYTF.